Listed below are T cell receptor beta chains from one sample, sequenced in a study of T cells expressing NK-cell markers. With the 5' RACE reads reprocessed, TCRdb shows one record per CDR3 protein and no DNA. This sample's table reports more than 400,000 distinct CDR3 sequences. The sample consisted of blood T cells: a sorted CD56 or NKG2C T cell subset, CD4+ or CD8+ T cells, or bulk PBMC T cells (not recorded which). The receptor set was obtained from a woman between 18 and 70 years old in good health. Both conserved end residues are part of each CDR3. Fields, in order: J gene, V gene, CDR3 protein.

J: TRBJ2-1; V: TRBV7-8; CDR3: CASSTIAGGQNEQFF
J: TRBJ2-3; V: TRBV3-1; CDR3: CASSQVTGTDTQYF
J: TRBJ2-7; V: TRBV28; CDR3: CASSYSGTVSYEQYF
J: TRBJ2-4; V: TRBV9; CDR3: CASSHPPENIQYF
J: TRBJ2-7; V: TRBV6-5; CDR3: CASSYSTAGSYEQYF
J: TRBJ2-5; V: TRBV6-5; CDR3: CASSYTGTSQETQYF
J: TRBJ2-3; V: TRBV6-2/TRBV6-3; CDR3: CASSYRSTAALADTQYF
J: TRBJ2-7; V: TRBV7-8; CDR3: CASSSNGLSYEQYF
J: TRBJ2-1; V: TRBV5-1; CDR3: CASSPGTITYNEQFF
J: TRBJ2-6; V: TRBV7-9; CDR3: CASSLGQSGANVLTF
J: TRBJ2-1; V: TRBV20-1; CDR3: CSVFPMGGNEQFF
J: TRBJ2-1; V: TRBV20-1; CDR3: CSARDAQGAHEQFF
J: TRBJ2-7; V: TRBV11-2; CDR3: CASSLSEGPLYEQYF
J: TRBJ2-3; V: TRBV5-1; CDR3: CASSPSGGARYF
J: TRBJ1-3; V: TRBV20-1; CDR3: CSATLSSGNTIYF
J: TRBJ1-1; V: TRBV12-3/TRBV12-4; CDR3: CASSRADRASISEAFF
J: TRBJ2-1; V: TRBV20-1; CDR3: CSASPGANEQFF
J: TRBJ2-6; V: TRBV12-3/TRBV12-4; CDR3: CASSLPYDSGANVLTF
J: TRBJ1-1; V: TRBV12-3/TRBV12-4; CDR3: CASTGMWGTEAFF
J: TRBJ2-2; V: TRBV11-2; CDR3: CASSFSPNTGELFF
J: TRBJ2-3; V: TRBV7-6; CDR3: CASSAPGSSLGDTQYF
J: TRBJ2-3; V: TRBV29-1; CDR3: CSVVGPSGDTQYF
J: TRBJ1-3; V: TRBV15; CDR3: CATSRAYTSGNTIYF
J: TRBJ2-2; V: TRBV20-1; CDR3: CSARGATSGSTGELFF
J: TRBJ2-1; V: TRBV11-1; CDR3: CASSYVRAGGEPEQFF
J: TRBJ1-5; V: TRBV20-1; CDR3: CSATSKALSFYSNQPQHF
J: TRBJ2-7; V: TRBV15; CDR3: CATSRTDRVNEQYF
J: TRBJ1-3; V: TRBV9; CDR3: CASTGGAGNTIYF
J: TRBJ2-2; V: TRBV24-1; CDR3: CATSESGANTGELFF
J: TRBJ2-3; V: TRBV25-1; CDR3: CASSGPRSTDTQYF
J: TRBJ1-1; V: TRBV6-5; CDR3: CASSSLGPETEAFF
J: TRBJ2-1; V: TRBV5-6; CDR3: CASSLGVLAGGYNEQFF
J: TRBJ2-6; V: TRBV19; CDR3: CASLRLQQGGSGANVLTF
J: TRBJ2-2; V: TRBV20-1; CDR3: CSAREAWAGELFF
J: TRBJ2-5; V: TRBV5-6; CDR3: CASSLVLQETQYF
J: TRBJ2-1; V: TRBV25-1; CDR3: CASSELRNSYNEQFF
J: TRBJ2-7; V: TRBV29-1; CDR3: CSGGQAYGYEQYF
J: TRBJ1-2; V: TRBV5-4; CDR3: CASSRPFGQGPYGYTF
J: TRBJ1-2; V: TRBV9; CDR3: CASSVGGGFYGYTF
J: TRBJ2-5; V: TRBV5-6; CDR3: CASSWMTSGSFETQYF
J: TRBJ2-1; V: TRBV4-2; CDR3: CASSPGLAGGKYNEQFF
J: TRBJ1-2; V: TRBV12-3/TRBV12-4; CDR3: CASSLGTGVGYTF
J: TRBJ1-1; V: TRBV7-9; CDR3: CASSLAGGRTEAFF
J: TRBJ2-7; V: TRBV4-3; CDR3: CASSQDAGTSGSYEQYF
J: TRBJ1-1; V: TRBV25-1; CDR3: CASSENIGRDRNTEAFF
J: TRBJ1-2; V: TRBV20-1; CDR3: CSARDTDSDFLGGYTF
J: TRBJ2-5; V: TRBV20-1; CDR3: CSAVGWSTSGIETQYF
J: TRBJ2-1; V: TRBV19; CDR3: CASSIAATGFRNEQFF
J: TRBJ2-1; V: TRBV7-2; CDR3: CASRTINEQFF
J: TRBJ2-5; V: TRBV6-5; CDR3: CASSYTRAGETQYF
J: TRBJ2-1; V: TRBV6-2/TRBV6-3; CDR3: CASSYRGTVYNEQFF
J: TRBJ2-4; V: TRBV29-1; CDR3: CSAKGASGPPQYF
J: TRBJ2-2; V: TRBV7-3; CDR3: CASSASGANTGELFF
J: TRBJ2-7; V: TRBV20-1; CDR3: CSAESGSDFYEQYF
J: TRBJ1-2; V: TRBV7-9; CDR3: CASSLVGYGYTF
J: TRBJ2-3; V: TRBV2; CDR3: CASRSLGTYTDTQYF
J: TRBJ2-3; V: TRBV12-3/TRBV12-4; CDR3: CASSPTTSDPTRTDTQYF